These 18 T cell receptor beta chains originate from one sample sequenced in a study of cytomegalovirus exposure and HLA in healthy donors. Clones were sequenced by immunoSEQ multiplex PCR, and TCRdb holds only the in-frame ones, with some missing. The sample holds approximately 73,000 clones; approximately 95% are singletons and the top ten take less than 4%. The specimen sequenced was PBMCs. These receptors were collected from a man aged 18 to 35 in good health and CMV-seronegative.

In its sample, this clone was seen once. This rearrangement joins TRBV5-1 to TRBJ2-5; 7 positions match TRBD2. V dropped 0 bases and J dropped 2; count of bases not matched to a gene: 7. Germline values: CDR1 SGHRS, CDR2 YFSETQ. This CDR3 has 16 amino acids. CDR3 protein: CASSLAGGRAQETQYF. CDR3 bases: TGCGCCAGCAGCTTGGCGGGGGGACGGGCACAAGAGACCCAGTACTTC.

The chain has TRBV7-9 and TRBJ1-3; 7 bases fit TRBD1. V shed 3 bases and J 2 bases; nucleotides not matched to a gene: 7. Germline-derived CDR1 and CDR2 are SEHNR and FQNEAQ (reference sequence). The CDR3 contains 16 residues. The CDR3 loop reads CASSFLTGLAGNTIYF. The CDR3, as DNA: TGTGCCAGCAGCTTTCTGACAGGGCTAGCTGGAAACACCATATATTTT.

V is TRBV19 and J is TRBJ2-1; a possible D gene is TRBD1 (5 bases). Germline values: CDR1 LNHDA, CDR2 SQIVND (reference sequence). V lost 8 bases and J 3 bases, leaving 14 bases between the germline ends. The CDR3 is made up of 14 amino acids. CDR3 loop: CASSDIILYNEQFF. The CDR3 region has the DNA TGTGCCAGTTCGGACATCATACTCTACAATGAGCAGTTCTTC.

The V and J genes are TRBV28 and TRBJ1-2, with TRBD1 as a possible D gene (5 bases). Deletions cut 3 bases from V and 9 bases from J, with 11 bases between. The CDR3 spans 12 residues. CDR1 MDHEN and CDR2 SYDVKM come from the germline V gene. CDR3 sequence reads: CASSLGTTSYTF. The CDR3 nucleotides read TGTGCCAGCAGTTTGGGGACTACTAGCTACACCTTC.

This rearrangement joins TRBV28 to TRBJ2-2; 7 bases line up with TRBD1. The trim removed 6 bases at V and 2 bases at J, leaving 6 bases unmatched. The CDR3 has 15 amino acids. Germline loops: CDR1 MDHEN, CDR2 SYDVKM. CDR3 region: CASRRRDSNTGELFF. The CDR3, as DNA: TGTGCCAGCAGGCGCCGGGACAGTAACACCGGGGAGCTGTTTTTT. Filled out from reference TRBV28 and TRBJ2-2, the complete variable domain reads DVKVTQSSRYLVKRTGEKVFLECVQDMDHENMFWYRQDPGLGLRLIYFSYDVKMKEKGDIPEGYSVSREKKERFSLILESASTNQTSMYLCASRRRDSNTGELFFGEGSRLTVL.

The V call is TRBV30, the J call TRBJ1-2; 11 nucleotides match TRBD1. J lost 4 bases, V lost 4 bases, and 5 bases had no gene match. The CDR3 covers 14 residues. Germline V gene lookup returns CDR1 GTSNPN and CDR2 SVGIG (reference sequence). In DNA, the CDR3 is TGTGCCTGGAATCCGGGACAGGGGGTCTATGGCTACACCTTC. It is translated as CAWNPGQGVYGYTF.

The chain has TRBV5-4 and TRBJ2-2, with 12 bases that match TRBD2. The germline V gene has CDR1 SGHNT and CDR2 YYREEE (reference sequence). Unmatched junction bases numbered 4, after V lost 4 bases and J lost 3 bases. This CDR3 spans 16 amino acids. The CDR3 is CASSALAGGHTGELFF. The DNA for the CDR3 is TGTGCCAGCAGCGCCCTAGCGGGGGGGCACACCGGGGAGCTGTTTTTT.

CDR3 DNA sequence: TGTGCCAGCAGCTTTCAGGGGGCAGGGACCTTC. Amino acids: CASSFQGAGTF. This sequence joins TRBV5-6 and TRBJ1-2; 8 nucleotides line up with TRBD1. Germline V gene lookup returns CDR1 SGHDT and CDR2 YYEEEE. The ends lost 2 bases at V and 14 bases at J; junction bases unmatched: 5. The CDR3 has 11 amino acids.

This clone turned up a few times. Other DNA sequences of this sample code for an identical CDR3. The V gene is TRBV19, the J gene TRBJ1-5; tentative D call: TRBD1 (5 bases). In germline, CDR1 is LNHDA, CDR2 SQIVND (reference sequence). This CDR3 is 15 amino acids long. V lost 3 bases to trimming and J lost 7 bases, with 16 bases between them. In DNA, the CDR3 is TGTGCCAGTAGTATGACCGCGGGGGGGTACCAGCCCCAGCATTTT. Amino acid sequence: CASSMTAGGYQPQHF.

The table lists this clone with a count of one. The chain couples TRBV28 to TRBJ2-7; 8 bases line up with TRBD1. Germline V gene data show CDR1 as MDHEN and CDR2 as SYDVKM. Trimming cost V 5 bases and J 13 bases; bases outside gene matches: 13. CDR3 length: 13 residues. The CDR3 loop reads CASSTEDRALLYF. The CDR3 bases are TGTGCCAGCAGTACCGAGGACAGGGCATTGTTATACTTC.

The gene calls are TRBV6-6 and TRBJ1-4; D is ambiguous. V dropped 5 bases and J dropped 4 bases, with 11 bases sitting between them. Germline loops: CDR1 MNHNY, CDR2 SVGAGI (reference sequence). This CDR3 is 14 amino acids long. CDR3 nucleotide sequence: TGTGCCAGCAGTCAACAGCCCCTTAATGAAAAACTGTTTTTT. It specifies CASSQQPLNEKLFF.

This rearrangement joins TRBV27 to TRBJ1-1; D remains ambiguous. CDR3 size: 11 residues. The germline V gene has CDR1 MNHEY and CDR2 SMNVEV (reference sequence). Trimming pared 10 bases from V and 7 bases from J, leaving 13 bases between. CDR3 in amino acids: CANPRWSEAFF. The CDR3 DNA follows: TGTGCCAACCCGAGATGGAGTGAAGCTTTCTTT.

This clone was counted once. DNA of the CDR3: TGTGCCAGCACCGTCGGTGGTAGCCTGTACAATGAGCAGTTCTTC. This translates into CASTVGGSLYNEQFF. The V and J genes are TRBV27 and TRBJ2-1; D uncertain. The CDR3 has 15 residues. Trimming left V 7 bases short and J 4 bases short, with 17 bases between. The germline V gene has CDR1 MNHEY and CDR2 SMNVEV (reference sequence).

The chain joins TRBV27 to TRBJ1-1, with TRBD1 matching over 7 bases. V gave up 4 bases and J gave up 0 bases; unmatched junction bases: 14. The CDR3 covers 18 residues. Germline V gives CDR1 MNHEY, CDR2 SMNVEV (reference sequence). The CDR3 bases are TGTGCCAGCAGTTCCCTGACAGGGAATATCCGGGTGAACACTGAAGCTTTCTTT. It translates to CASSSLTGNIRVNTEAFF.

This clone counts as medium-sized. The V gene is TRBV6-4, the J gene TRBJ2-3, with D possibly TRBD1 on 5 matching bases. This CDR3 is 15 amino acids long. Germline-derived CDR1 and CDR2 are MRHNA and SNTAGT. Trimming removed 0 bases at V and 4 bases at J, with 11 bases between. Here the CDR3 DNA reads TGTGCCAGCAGTGACTCTAAAGAAGGGGCAGATACGCAGTATTTT. It is translated as CASSDSKEGADTQYF.

This clone is a singleton in its sample. The chain combines TRBV4-1 with TRBJ2-3; TRBD2 aligns across 11 bases. The CDR3 covers 22 residues. Unmatched junction bases numbered 23, after V lost 4 bases and J lost 2 bases. Germline CDR1 reads MGHRA; CDR2 reads YSYEKL. CDR3 DNA: TGCGCCAGCAGCCCCACTTATCCTATTTTAGCGGGGGGGGCTACCGCCACAGATACGCAGTATTTT. Protein sequence: CASSPTYPILAGGATATDTQYF.

The genes are TRBV2 and TRBJ1-1; D possibly corresponds to TRBD1 (6 bases). The CDR3 is made up of 13 amino acids. Trimming pared 6 bases from V and 1 base from J, leaving 9 bases between. The germline V gene has CDR1 SNHLY and CDR2 FYNNEI. CDR3 sequence: CASRLQGNTEAFF. The CDR3 DNA sequence: TGTGCCAGCAGATTACAGGGGAACACTGAAGCTTTCTTT.

The chain uses TRBV27 and TRBJ1-5; TRBD1 matches 9 bases. The CDR3 contains 13 residues. The germline gives CDR1 MNHEY, CDR2 SMNVEV (reference sequence). V lost 10 bases to trimming and J lost 4 bases; unmatched junction nucleotides: 5. The CDR3 is CATSTGGNQPQHF. CDR3 in DNA: TGTGCCACCTCGACAGGGGGAAATCAGCCCCAGCATTTT.